These 20 T cell receptor beta chains were sequenced from one sample in a study of shared clonotypes between healthy human individuals. The assay was immunoSEQ multiplex PCR, and TCRdb's table has in-frame clones only and misses some. The table records roughly 2.5 million clones, around nine tenths of them present only once. The sample was naive CD4+ T cells sorted from blood. Subset noted: CD45RA+ positively selected. The receptors here all came from a man between 18 and 29 years old in good health.

In its sample, this clone was seen once. The V call is TRBV5-4, the J call TRBJ2-5; 8 positions match TRBD1. This CDR3 region has 19 residues. The junction had 20 bases not matched to a gene; V was cut back by 2 bases and J by 5 bases. Per the germline V gene, CDR1 is SGHNT and CDR2 is YYREEE (reference sequence). Here the CDR3 reads CASSLRQGALGGRPETQYF. In DNA form, the CDR3 reads TGTGCCAGCAGCTTACGGCAGGGGGCTTTAGGGGGTCGTCCGGAGACCCAGTACTTC.

The chain links TRBV30 to TRBJ1-3; D ambiguous. With 5 bases removed from V and 4 bases from J, the gap between germline ends came to 9 bases. Germline V gives CDR1 GTSNPN, CDR2 SVGIG (reference sequence). The CDR3 loop spans 12 amino acids. The CDR3 coding sequence is TGTGCCTGGGACCGGCAGGGAAACACCATATATTTT. It yields the protein CAWDRQGNTIYF.

The CDR3 bases are TGTGCCAGCACCGCCGGCAGCGGCACGAATTCACCCCTCCACTTT. Protein sequence: CASTAGSGTNSPLHF. The J gene is TRBJ1-6, the V gene TRBV6-6; D remains unclear. The length of the CDR3 is 15 residues. V dropped 7 bases and J dropped 7 bases, with 17 bases sitting between them. Germline CDR1 is MNHNY and CDR2 is SVGAGI (reference sequence).

CDR3 in DNA: TGTGCCAGCAGTTTATCCGCAGGCCTGCTATCGAACACTGAAGCTTTCTTT. It translates to CASSLSAGLLSNTEAFF. The chain combines TRBV28 with TRBJ1-1, with D hard to call. This CDR3 spans 17 amino acids. Per the germline V gene, CDR1 is MDHEN and CDR2 is SYDVKM. V gave up 1 base and J gave up 1 base, with 16 bases separating them.

J is TRBJ2-5 and V is TRBV7-2, with no clear D. The CDR3 sequence is 13 residues long. Looked up from germline, CDR1 is SGHTA and CDR2 is FQGNSA. V gave up 5 bases and J gave up 1 base, with 8 bases separating them. The CDR3 nucleotides read TGTGCCAGCAGCACCATGGGCCAAGAGACCCAGTACTTC. Translating gives CASSTMGQETQYF.

The chain has TRBV5-8 and TRBJ2-5, with 7 bases aligning to TRBD1. The J segment lost 1 base and the V segment lost 3 bases, leaving 3 bases of the junction unmatched. Germline CDR1 reads SGHTS; CDR2 reads YDEGEE. There are 14 residues in the CDR3. The DNA for the CDR3 is TGTGCCAGCAGCTCGGGACAGCTCCAAGAGACCCAGTACTTC. Protein: CASSSGQLQETQYF.

The genes are TRBV14 and TRBJ1-2; D is undetermined. There are 14 residues in the CDR3. Trimming stripped 1 base from V and 4 bases from J, with 10 bases between. The germline gives CDR1 SGHDN, CDR2 FVKESK. The CDR3 spells CASSQAGFGYGYTF. The CDR3 DNA is TGTGCCAGCAGCCAAGCGGGGTTTGGCTATGGCTACACCTTC.

For this clone: The same CDR3 arises from other DNA sequences in this sample as well. The chain employs TRBV12-5 and TRBJ1-3; TRBD1 matches at 7 bases. J was trimmed by 2 bases and V by 6 bases; bases with no gene match: 4. This CDR3 spans 14 amino acids. CDR1 LGHNT and CDR2 FRNRAP come from the germline V gene. This chain's CDR3 is CASGLTGTGNTIYF. The CDR3 region has the DNA TGTGCTAGTGGCCTGACAGGGACTGGAAACACCATATATTTT.

The chain carries TRBV5-1 and TRBJ2-5; 10 bases match TRBD2. V shed 4 bases and J 5 bases; nucleotides not matched to a gene: 8. This CDR3 contains 15 residues. Germline V lookup: CDR1 SGHRS, CDR2 YFSETQ. In DNA form, the CDR3 reads TGCGCCAGCAGCAGATCCGGGACTAGCGACGAGACCCAGTACTTC. This translates into CASSRSGTSDETQYF.

The rearrangement links TRBV4-3 to TRBJ1-5; D may be TRBD1 (6 bases). Germline CDR1 and CDR2: LGHNA and YSLEER. V lost 1 base, J lost 9 bases, and 16 bases lay in between. The CDR3 has 15 amino acids. This chain's CDR3 is CASSQVSGAGTPQHF. DNA of the CDR3: TGCGCCAGCAGCCAAGTTTCGGGGGCTGGGACGCCCCAGCATTTT.

This chain connects TRBV11-1 to TRBJ1-1; tentatively, D is TRBD1 (5 bases). The CDR3 runs to 15 residues. Trimming took off 2 bases at V and 3 bases at J, with 13 bases between the two ends. Germline CDR1 and CDR2: SGHAT and FQDESV (reference sequence). As DNA, the CDR3 is TGTGCCAGCAGCTTAACGGCAGGGTTGGACACTGAAGCTTTCTTT. It encodes CASSLTAGLDTEAFF.

Remarks on this clone: The same CDR3 can be traced to other DNA sequences in this sample. V gene TRBV5-4 combines with J gene TRBJ2-2; D gene ambiguous. Trimming shortened V by 0 bases and J by 6 bases, and 6 bases separated the two germline ends. The CDR3 is made up of 13 amino acids. Per the germline V gene, CDR1 is SGHNT and CDR2 is YYREEE (reference sequence). The CDR3 loop is CASSLDGPGELFF. The CDR3 region has the DNA TGTGCCAGCAGCTTGGACGGCCCCGGGGAGCTGTTTTTT.

The chain employs TRBV2 and TRBJ1-2, with 7 bases aligning to TRBD1. The V gene end was trimmed by 5 bases and the J gene end by 6 bases; junction bases not matched to a gene: 9. CDR1 and CDR2 (germline): SNHLY, FYNNEI. This CDR3 contains 14 residues. The CDR3 sequence is CASSPTGAFDGYTF. In DNA, the CDR3 is TGTGCCAGCAGTCCCACAGGGGCTTTCGATGGCTACACCTTC.

The genes are TRBV30 and TRBJ1-2; D is possibly TRBD1 (5 bases). Germline CDR1 and CDR2: GTSNPN and SVGIG (reference sequence). The ends were cut back, 3 bases at V and 1 base at J, with 12 bases in the middle. The CDR3 has 14 residues. The CDR3 coding sequence is TGTGCCTGGAGCGGGACGGCCTATAACTATGGCTACACCTTC. Protein sequence: CAWSGTAYNYGYTF.

V usage is TRBV19 and J usage is TRBJ1-3, with a weak D call TRBD1 (6 bases). V lost 6 bases and J 0 bases, leaving 9 bases between the germline ends. The CDR3 has 14 amino acids. Germline V gives CDR1 LNHDA, CDR2 SQIVND (reference sequence). Written as DNA, the CDR3 is TGTGCCAGTAGAAGGACAGTCTCTGGAAACACCATATATTTT. This encodes CASRRTVSGNTIYF. Full variable domain (remainder filled in from reference TRBV19 and TRBJ1-3): DGGITQSPKYLFRKEGQNVTLSCEQNLNHDAMYWYRQDPGQGLRLIYYSQIVNDFQKGDIAEGYSVSREKKESFPLTVTSAQKNPTAFYLCASRRTVSGNTIYFGEGSWLTVV.

The gene calls are TRBV19 and TRBJ2-7, with 9 nucleotides matching TRBD1. Germline loops: CDR1 LNHDA, CDR2 SQIVND (reference sequence). V shed 3 bases and J 3 bases; nucleotides not matched to a gene: 12. The length of the CDR3 is 17 residues. The CDR3 coding sequence is TGTGCCAGTAGTATTATCCCTTCTCCGGGACAGGGCTACGAGCAGTACTTC. Its translation: CASSIIPSPGQGYEQYF.

The chain employs TRBV6-1 and TRBJ2-3; D is uncertain. V shed 2 bases and J shed 0 bases, with 6 bases lying between them. This CDR3 is 14 amino acids long. Germline assignment: CDR1 MNHNS and CDR2 SASEGT. The CDR3 loop reads CASSESYSTDTQYF. The DNA for the CDR3 is TGTGCCAGCAGTGAATCATATAGCACAGATACGCAGTATTTT.

The gene calls are TRBV2 and TRBJ2-7; TRBD1 agrees at 7 bases. CDR1 is SNHLY, CDR2 FYNNEI, per germline. The CDR3 contains 12 residues. With 6 bases clipped from V and 5 bases from J, the junction kept 4 bases outside the gene matches. Here the CDR3 DNA reads TGTGCCAGCAGGCCGACAGGGCACGAGCAGTACTTC. This translates into CASRPTGHEQYF.

The V and J genes are TRBV4-3 and TRBJ1-2; TRBD1 agrees at 8 bases. Looked up from germline, CDR1 is LGHNA and CDR2 is YSLEER. CDR3 size: 15 residues. J lost 7 bases, V lost 1 base, and 8 bases had no gene match. This CDR3 is CASSQGTGTISGYTF. The CDR3 DNA reads TGCGCCAGCAGCCAAGGGACAGGGACGATCTCTGGCTACACCTTC.

In DNA form, the CDR3 reads TGTGCCAGCAGCTTAGGTAGGACAGGATACGTCGGAGATACGCAGTATTTT. Translating it yields CASSLGRTGYVGDTQYF. The V call is TRBV7-9, the J call TRBJ2-3, with 7 positions matching TRBD1. Germline CDR1 SEHNR, CDR2 FQNEAQ (reference sequence). V dropped 1 base and J dropped 5; count of bases not matched to a gene: 12. CDR3 length: 17 residues.